The T cell receptor beta chain under discussion was sequenced for a study of beta chain features in type 1 diabetes. CD4+ cells of the naive, central memory, regulatory and stem cell-like memory types were sorted via CD45RO/CCR7/CD25/CD127/CD95/CD27. Reverse transcription of all isolated RNA meant that expressed TCRB transcripts were sequenced. Mean read depth for naive, central memory and regulatory T cell samples was approximately 3.57 million reads. Here immunoSEQ multiplex PCR was the method, and the copy in TCRdb shows in-frame clones only, minus some. The profile shows just over 150,000 clones, over 8.5% of them singletons. This clone was seen a handful of times. Its antigen is unidentified. The ends were cut back, 4 bases at V and 1 base at J, with 12 bases in the middle. This CDR3 is 14 amino acids long. Germline loops: CDR1 SGHRS, CDR2 YFSETQ. Study-wide results and limits: The naive, central memory and Treg TCRB repertoires of patients appeared to be more similar to one another than those of healthy donors. These data did not resolve whether HLA type affects TCRB rearrangement.

The rearrangement links TRBV5-1 to TRBJ2-7; D not resolved. The sample was central memory CD4+ T cells from blood. The receptor was isolated from a man aged 18 to 29 in good health. For the CDR3, the DNA is TGCGCCAGCAGCCTGGCTTTGGGTTCCTACGAGCAGTACTTC. This gives the protein CASSLALGSYEQYF.